This T cell receptor (beta chain) derives from a study of T cell responses to AZD1222 COVID-19 vaccine. Study-level results: Repertoires were sampled only after the peak T cell response. Vaccination with two AZD1222 doses was followed by a rise in Spike-specific TCR breadth and depth.

Second-dose schedules of about 4 or about 12 weeks were combined. The repertoire was sequenced with immunoSEQ multiplex PCR; TCRdb's copy has only in-frame clones and lacks some. The sample includes 110,000 to 150,000 clones, approximately 90% of them seen just once. The V end lost 0 bases, the J end lost 0 bases, and 10 bases lay between the germline ends. CDR3 length: 15 residues. This clone came up once. What it binds is unknown. V gene TRBV5-3 combines with J gene TRBJ2-7; tentatively, D is TRBD1 (6 bases). TRBV5-3 is an ORF, with its function uncertain. The sequence derives from an adult who received the AZD1222 COVID-19 vaccine. Specimen: peripheral blood, collected 28 days after the second AZD1222 dose. The CDR3 reads CARSLVSRGSYEQYF. The CDR3 coding sequence is TGTGCCAGAAGCTTGGTTTCCAGGGGCTCCTACGAGCAGTACTTC.